This T cell receptor (beta chain) comes out of a study of beta chain features in type 1 diabetes. Study summary: The examined sorted cells totaled roughly 110,000,000 across samples.

This clone appeared a few times. Its antigen is still unknown. The investigators reverse transcribed all of the isolated RNA, so they sequenced expressed TCRB transcripts. Repertoires were generated with immunoSEQ multiplex PCR, while TCRdb's copy carries only in-frame clones and drops some. The sample holds 350,000 to 400,000 clones; less than 15% are singletons and the top ten take 0.019%. The CDR3 totals 15 residues. Germline V CDR1 and CDR2: MNHEY, SMNVEV (reference sequence). V gave up 3 bases and J gave up 0 bases, with 11 bases separating them. Study results and caveats: Shortening of TCRB CDR3s, moderate but significant, appeared in all four CD4+ subsets of Type 1 diabetes patients. Naive, central memory and Treg TCRB repertoires seemed to resemble each other more closely in patients than they did in healthy donors. A definitive answer on HLA type influencing TCRB rearrangement was not reached here.

This chain connects TRBV27 to TRBJ1-1, with a weak D call TRBD1 (6 bases). This receptor was taken from a woman between 18 and 29 years old in good health. Sequencing used naive CD4+ T cells from blood. The CDR3 sequence is CASSFGQPMNTEAFF. In DNA form, the CDR3 reads TGTGCCAGCAGTTTCGGACAGCCCATGAACACTGAAGCTTTCTTT.